This TCR beta chain emerged from a study of shared clonotypes between healthy human individuals. Study-level background: Donor ages ranged 18 to 49 years: a couple of women, a few men.

In the original processing: ImmunoSEQ supplied junction-only sequences lacking quality scores, so filtering was different. Profiled with immunoSEQ multiplex PCR; TCRdb holds only in-frame clones, not every one. The V and J calls and clone size are taken from that table; D and trimming were inferred from the DNA. This table holds about 480,000 clones, approximately 79% found once. Free of recent acute infections or vaccinations, the donors were healthy HIV-negative adults. The germline V gene encodes CDR1 MGHRA and CDR2 YSYEKL. After removal of 1 base from V and 2 bases from J, the junction contained 1 base not matched to a gene. This CDR3 is built from 15 residues.

Sequenced: PBMCs. This TCR derives from a woman aged 40-49 years in good health. Some clones in this sample may be carry-over from other donors' samples. V and J are TRBV4-1 and TRBJ2-1; TRBD1 aligns across 8 bases. CDR3 amino acids: CASSQGQGPYNEQFF. The CDR3 nucleotides are TGCGCCAGCAGCCAAGGACAGGGGCCCTACAATGAGCAGTTCTTC.